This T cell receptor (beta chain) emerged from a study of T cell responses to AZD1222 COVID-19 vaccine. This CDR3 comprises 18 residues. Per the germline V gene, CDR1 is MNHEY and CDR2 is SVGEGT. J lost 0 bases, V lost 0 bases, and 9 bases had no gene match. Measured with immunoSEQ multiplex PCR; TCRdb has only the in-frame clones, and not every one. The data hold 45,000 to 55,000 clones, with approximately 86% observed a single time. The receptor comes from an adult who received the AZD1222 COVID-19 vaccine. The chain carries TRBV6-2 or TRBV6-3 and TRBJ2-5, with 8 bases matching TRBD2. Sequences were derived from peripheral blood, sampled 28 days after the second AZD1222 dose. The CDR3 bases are TGTGCCAGCAGTTACTCGACGGGAGGGCCCGCGTACCAAGAGACCCAGTACTTC. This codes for CASSYSTGGPAYQETQYF.